The next 24 T cell receptor beta chains were all read from a single sample in a study of radiation and T cells in renal cell carcinoma. The assay was immunoSEQ multiplex PCR, and TCRdb's table has in-frame clones only and misses some. The table has roughly 120,000 clones, about four fifths seen once. Documented time point: baseline pretreatment blood. The treatment: 15 Gy SBRT to primary tumor, nephrectomy 4 weeks later. The sequencing used blood, collected from a patient whose treatment included radiotherapy and nephrectomy. Every receptor here comes from a woman aged 60 to 75 with renal cell carcinoma.

The chain is built from TRBV19 and TRBJ2-5; 9 bases fit TRBD2. Germline V gene sequence: CDR1 LNHDA, CDR2 SQIVND (reference sequence). The CDR3 totals 16 residues. J gave up 5 bases and V 3 bases, and 10 bases lay outside the gene matches. For the CDR3, the DNA is TGTGCCAGTAGTATGGGCCTCCAGCGGGGGGCGGAGACCCAGTACTTC. Translation: CASSMGLQRGAETQYF.

The chain links TRBV5-8 to TRBJ1-2; the D gene is possibly TRBD1 (5 bases). Germline V CDR1 and CDR2: SGHTS, YDEGEE. The CDR3 extends over 13 amino acids. Trimming took 4 bases from V and 1 from J, leaving 8 bases between them. In DNA, the CDR3 is TGTGCCAGCAGCCCGGACATTAACTATGGCTACACCTTC. This translates into CASSPDINYGYTF.

The chain uses TRBV6-6 and TRBJ1-5; tentatively, D is TRBD1 (5 bases). The germline V gene has CDR1 MNHNY and CDR2 SVGAGI (reference sequence). This CDR3 spans 14 amino acids. The germline V and J ends were trimmed by 3 bases and 6 bases, with 12 bases remaining between them. CDR3 region: CASSYFGGGQPQHF. The CDR3 DNA follows: TGTGCCAGCAGTTATTTCGGGGGGGGTCAGCCCCAGCATTTT.

This chain links TRBV30 with TRBJ2-7; the match to TRBD2 covers 7 bases. The V gene end was trimmed by 4 bases and the J gene end by 0 bases; junction bases not matched to a gene: 9. Germline V CDR1 and CDR2: GTSNPN, SVGIG (reference sequence). This CDR3 spans 15 amino acids. CDR3 DNA: TGTGCCTGGAATGGTCTAGCGGCGAGCTCCTACGAGCAGTACTTC. Translated: CAWNGLAASSYEQYF. Drawing the rest from reference TRBV30 and TRBJ2-7, the complete variable domain is SQTIHQWPATLVQPVGSPLSLECTVEGTSNPNLYWYRQAAGRGLQLLFYSVGIGQISSEVPQNLSASRPQDRQFILSSKKLLLSDSGFYLCAWNGLAASSYEQYFGPGTRLTVT.

With regard to this clone: Different DNA sequences within this sample yield the same CDR3. The V and J genes are TRBV5-5 and TRBJ2-7; 7 nucleotides line up with TRBD2. This CDR3 is built from 15 residues. V lost 0 bases and J lost 4; bases outside the gene matches: 7. Looked up from germline, CDR1 is SGHKS and CDR2 is YYEKEE (reference sequence). The CDR3 here is CASSLAGGPGYEQYF. The CDR3 DNA follows: TGTGCCAGCAGCTTGGCGGGGGGACCTGGTTACGAGCAGTACTTC.

This chain joins TRBV5-1 and TRBJ1-1; perhaps TRBD1 as D (5 bases). The CDR3 extends over 14 amino acids. Germline V lookup: CDR1 SGHRS, CDR2 YFSETQ. V lost 3 bases and J lost 4, with 13 bases in between. The CDR3 spells CASSSGRGVTEAFF. The CDR3 DNA reads TGCGCCAGCAGCTCTGGTAGGGGTGTCACTGAAGCTTTCTTT.

The V call is TRBV5-1, the J call TRBJ2-7, with D tentatively TRBD1 or TRBD2 (5 bases each). The germline V gene encodes CDR1 SGHRS and CDR2 YFSETQ. V gave up 8 bases and J gave up 2 bases, with 17 bases separating them. CDR3 length: 14 amino acids. DNA for the CDR3: TGCGCCAGTTGCCCGGGACCGGGTCCCTACGAGCAGTACTTC. Translation gives CASCPGPGPYEQYF.

This clone was recorded only once. The chain is built from TRBV28 and TRBJ2-2; the match to TRBD2 covers 10 bases. The J segment lost 2 bases and the V segment lost 6 bases, leaving 15 bases of the junction unmatched. Germline V CDR1 and CDR2: MDHEN, SYDVKM. This CDR3 comprises 19 residues. The CDR3, as DNA: TGTGCCAGCAGACACATACCTAGCGGGAGAGTCCTTAACACCGGGGAGCTGTTTTTT. This sequence encodes CASRHIPSGRVLNTGELFF. Full variable domain (remainder filled in from reference TRBV28 and TRBJ2-2): DVKVTQSSRYLVKRTGEKVFLECVQDMDHENMFWYRQDPGLGLRLIYFSYDVKMKEKGDIPEGYSVSREKKERFSLILESASTNQTSMYLCASRHIPSGRVLNTGELFFGEGSRLTVL.

The chain carries TRBV5-4 and TRBJ1-5, with TRBD1 identical over 8 bases. The CDR3 is 15 amino acids. Trimming at V came to 5 bases and at J to 1 base, leaving 5 bases not matched to a gene. In germline, CDR1 is SGHNT, CDR2 YYREEE (reference sequence). CDR3: CASSSGGLSNQPQHF. CDR3 nucleotides: TGTGCCAGCAGTTCAGGGGGCCTCAGCAATCAGCCCCAGCATTTT.

The chain links TRBV6-6 to TRBJ2-7; possible D gene TRBD1, 5 bases. Germline CDR1 and CDR2: MNHNY and SVGAGI (reference sequence). The V and J ends lost 6 bases and 2 bases respectively, with 11 bases between them. CDR3 size: 13 residues. The CDR3, as DNA: TGTGCCAGCAGCGACCAGGGTACCTACGAGCAGTACTTC. It codes for CASSDQGTYEQYF.

The V call is TRBV7-2, the J call TRBJ2-3, with 7 bases fitting TRBD2. The trim removed 5 bases at V and 10 bases at J, leaving 12 bases unmatched. The CDR3 extends over 14 amino acids. CDR1 SGHTA and CDR2 FQGNSA come from the germline V gene. CDR3 sequence reads: CASSPNGRSSSQYF. The CDR3 nucleotides are TGTGCCAGCAGCCCCAACGGGAGGAGTTCTTCGCAGTATTTT.

This chain joins TRBV9 and TRBJ2-5, with 7 bases matching TRBD1. The V segment lost 1 base and the J segment 2 bases; nucleotides outside the gene matches: 5. Germline loops: CDR1 SGDLS, CDR2 YYNGEE. The CDR3 covers 15 residues. This chain's CDR3 is CASSVYRGGQETQYF. For the CDR3, the DNA is TGTGCCAGCAGCGTATACAGGGGTGGGCAAGAGACCCAGTACTTC.

This clone was found a few times. The chain has TRBV14 and TRBJ1-1, with no clear D. Germline-derived CDR1 and CDR2 are SGHDN and FVKESK. V lost 0 bases, J lost 0 bases, and 8 bases lay in between. The CDR3 runs 15 residues. CDR3 residues: CASSQDTVLNTEAFF. The CDR3 coding sequence is TGTGCCAGCAGCCAAGACACAGTGTTGAACACTGAAGCTTTCTTT.

CDR3 loop: CASSYTGAADTQYF. CDR3 nucleotide sequence: TGTGCCAGCAGCTACACCGGGGCGGCGGATACGCAGTATTTT. The chain employs TRBV11-3 and TRBJ2-3; D may be TRBD1 or TRBD2 (5 bases each). CDR1 is SGHNT and CDR2 is YENEEA in the germline V gene. Trimming pared 4 bases from V and 6 bases from J, leaving 14 bases between. The CDR3 runs 14 residues.

This clone showed up just a few times. The chain employs TRBV5-1 and TRBJ1-1, with TRBD1 as a possible D gene (6 bases). Looked up from germline, CDR1 is SGHRS and CDR2 is YFSETQ. Trimming shortened V by 4 bases and J by 4 bases, and 17 bases separated the two germline ends. The CDR3 has 15 residues. The CDR3, as DNA: TGCGCCAGCAGCCCAGCCGGGGGCAGGGTCACTGAAGCTTTCTTT. Translation: CASSPAGGRVTEAFF. The whole variable domain, remainder taken from reference TRBV5-1 and TRBJ1-1, is KAGVTQTPRYLIKTRGQQVTLSCSPISGHRSVSWYQQTPGQGLQFLFEYFSETQRNKGNFPGRFSGRQFSNSRSEMNVSTLELGDSALYLCASSPAGGRVTEAFFGQGTRLTVV.

V usage is TRBV7-2 and J usage is TRBJ2-3; TRBD1 is a possible D gene (6 bases). Germline V gene sequence: CDR1 SGHTA, CDR2 FQGNSA. This CDR3 has 12 residues. The ends were cut back, 4 bases at V and 8 bases at J, with 10 bases in the middle. The CDR3 nucleotides are TGTGCCAGCAGCTCAGACAGGCGTACGCAGTATTTT. Its translation is CASSSDRRTQYF.

CDR3 bases: TGTGCCATCAGTGTCAACCAGGGTAGCGGGGGCTCCCCAGAGCAGTTCTTC. Its translation: CAISVNQGSGGSPEQFF. The V gene is TRBV10-3, the J gene TRBJ2-1, with TRBD2 matching over 9 bases. This CDR3 has 17 amino acids. V was clipped by 4 bases and J by 10 bases; unmatched bases: 17. CDR1 is ENHRY and CDR2 is SYGVKD in the germline V gene.

This clone was observed a few times. The chain is built from TRBV27 and TRBJ2-2; D might be TRBD1 (5 bases). Trimming left V 4 bases short and J 5 bases short, with 11 bases between. The CDR3 totals 14 residues. Per the germline V gene, CDR1 is MNHEY and CDR2 is SMNVEV (reference sequence). CDR3 amino acids: CASSWGRETGELFF. CDR3 sequence (DNA): TGTGCCAGCAGTTGGGGCCGAGAAACCGGGGAGCTGTTTTTT.

The chain links TRBV19 to TRBJ2-1; D gene unclear. Trimming stripped 2 bases from V and 8 bases from J, with 19 bases between. Germline V CDR1 and CDR2: LNHDA, SQIVND (reference sequence). CDR3 length: 16 amino acids. The CDR3, as DNA: TGTGCCAGTAGTATAAAACAGACGATCCCCTGGGATGAGCAGTTCTTC. This gives the protein CASSIKQTIPWDEQFF.

The chain couples TRBV4-1 to TRBJ1-1; no reliable D call. The germline V and J ends were trimmed by 1 base and 6 bases, with 9 bases remaining between them. This CDR3 region has 13 residues. Germline assignment: CDR1 MGHRA and CDR2 YSYEKL. CDR3: CASSQGQVPEAFF. The CDR3 DNA sequence: TGCGCCAGCAGCCAAGGCCAGGTGCCTGAAGCTTTCTTT.

The CDR3 region is CASRSGQGIRQPQHF. CDR3 nucleotide sequence: TGTGCCAGCAGATCGGGACAGGGGATAAGGCAGCCCCAGCATTTT. The V and J genes are TRBV28 and TRBJ1-5; 10 bases align to TRBD1. The J segment lost 7 bases and the V segment lost 6 bases, leaving 9 bases of the junction unmatched. Germline CDR1 and CDR2: MDHEN and SYDVKM. The CDR3 consists of 15 residues.

The genes are TRBV7-6 and TRBJ2-7; 8 nucleotides match TRBD1. V was pared by 5 bases and J by 1 base, with 10 bases of the junction left unmatched. CDR3 length: 16 residues. Germline V gene lookup returns CDR1 SGHVS and CDR2 FNYEAQ. DNA for the CDR3: TGTGCCAGCAGCGAAGCCGGGACAGGCCTTTCCTACGAGCAGTACTTC. Translated: CASSEAGTGLSYEQYF.

The rearrangement links TRBV5-1 to TRBJ1-6; 9 bases fit TRBD1. The CDR3 runs 15 residues. The V gene's germline CDR1 is SGHRS and CDR2 YFSETQ. V lost 0 bases and J lost 8; bases outside the gene matches: 3. In DNA form, the CDR3 reads TGCGCCAGCAGCTTGGCGGGACAGGGTTATTCACCCCTCCACTTT. It yields the protein CASSLAGQGYSPLHF.

The DNA of the CDR3 is TGTGCCGGGCAGGAAGGATGGGAGACCCAGTACTTC. Translating it yields CAGQEGWETQYF. The genes are TRBV25-1 and TRBJ2-5; no clear D gene. The CDR3 spans 12 residues. V was clipped by 11 bases and J by 5 bases, with 15 bases between them. Looked up from germline, CDR1 is MGHDK and CDR2 is SYGVNS. Together with reference TRBV25-1 and TRBJ2-5, the CDR3 gives the full variable domain: EADIYQTPRYLVIGTGKKITLECSQTMGHDKMYWYQQDPGMELHLIHYSYGVNSTEKGDLSSESTVSRIRTEHFPLTLESARPSHTSQYLCAGQEGWETQYFGPGTRLLVL.